This is a list of T cell receptor beta chains from one sample in a study of cytotoxic CD8 clonotypes in ibrutinib-treated CLL. Produced via immunoSEQ multiplex PCR; TCRdb's table is partial and in-frame only. The table shows hundreds of thousands of clones, with 67% occurring only once. The source material was PBMCs, sampled after 36 months of ibrutinib treatment. Receptors were obtained from a human donor with chronic lymphocytic leukemia. CDR3s include the opening cysteine and the closing phenylalanine or tryptophan. D genes are given only for firm matches. Size is omitted from some rows. Given values are once, few, many or a class for expanded clones.

abundance: NA
d_gene: TRBD1
j_gene: TRBJ2-7
v_gene: TRBV14
CDR3aa: CASRGQGGSYEQYF
CDR3nt: TGTGCCAGCAGGGGACAGGGGGGCTCCTACGAGCAGTACTTC

abundance: few
d_gene: NA
j_gene: TRBJ1-2
v_gene: TRBV28
CDR3aa: CAIGGRDGYTF
CDR3nt: TGTGCCATCGGGGGGCGCGATGGCTACACCTTC

abundance: NA
d_gene: NA
j_gene: TRBJ2-5
v_gene: TRBV11-2
CDR3aa: CASSLAQRFQETQYF
CDR3nt: TGTGCCAGCAGCTTAGCCCAGAGGTTTCAAGAGACCCAGTACTTC

abundance: few
d_gene: NA
j_gene: TRBJ2-7
v_gene: TRBV15
CDR3aa: CATSRDRGYEQYF
CDR3nt: TGTGCCACCAGCAGGGACAGAGGTTACGAGCAGTACTTC

abundance: few
d_gene: NA
j_gene: TRBJ2-3
v_gene: TRBV7-6
CDR3aa: CASSPAGTRTDTQYF
CDR3nt: TGTGCCAGCAGCCCCGCGGGGACCCGCACAGATACGCAGTATTTT

abundance: NA
d_gene: NA
j_gene: TRBJ2-7
v_gene: TRBV4-1
CDR3aa: CASSRQPHEQYF
CDR3nt: TGCGCCAGCAGCCGCCAACCCCACGAGCAGTACTTC

abundance: few
d_gene: NA
j_gene: TRBJ1-2
v_gene: TRBV5-8
CDR3aa: CASSFNLAGPYGYTF
CDR3nt: TGTGCCAGCAGCTTCAATCTTGCAGGACCCTATGGCTACACCTTC

abundance: NA
d_gene: NA
j_gene: TRBJ2-7
v_gene: TRBV29-1
CDR3aa: CSVEAGVSYEQYF
CDR3nt: TGCAGCGTTGAGGCAGGGGTCTCCTACGAGCAGTACTTC

abundance: once
d_gene: NA
j_gene: TRBJ2-2
v_gene: TRBV9
CDR3aa: CASSVFPGQNTGELFF
CDR3nt: TGTGCCAGCAGCGTATTTCCGGGACAGAACACCGGGGAGCTGTTTTTT

abundance: NA
d_gene: NA
j_gene: TRBJ2-1
v_gene: TRBV12-2
CDR3aa: CASRPEYNEQFF
CDR3nt: TGTGCAAGTCGCCCCGAGTACAATGAGCAGTTCTTC

abundance: once
d_gene: NA
j_gene: TRBJ1-2
v_gene: TRBV25-1
CDR3aa: CASSDRRIGRPNDDGYTF
CDR3nt: TGTGCCAGCAGTGATCGGCGGATTGGACGGCCTAATGACGATGGCTACACCTTC

abundance: NA
d_gene: NA
j_gene: TRBJ1-2
v_gene: TRBV5-1
CDR3aa: CASCCRVGGYTF
CDR3nt: TGCGCCAGCTGCTGCAGGGTTGGTGGCTACACCTTC